This T cell receptor (beta chain) is drawn from a study of OX40 agonist ivuxolimab in advanced cancers. Overall study: Ivuxolimab doses were 0.01, 0.1, 0.3, 1.5, 3 or 10 mg/kg every 2 weeks.

This CDR3 has 15 residues. Trimming left V 0 bases short and J 5 bases short, with 14 bases between. The germline V gene encodes CDR1 GTSNPN and CDR2 SVGIG (reference sequence). Profiled with immunoSEQ multiplex PCR; TCRdb holds only in-frame clones, not every one. The data hold approximately 51,000 clones, with over 75% observed a single time. The chain employs TRBV30 and TRBJ1-5; no clear D. The clonotype was recovered from an adult with an advanced solid tumor such as melanoma, head and neck, liver or kidney cancer. Sequenced here: CD4+ or CD8+ T cells sorted from blood, sampled in a trial of the OX40 agonist ivuxolimab. CDR3 nucleotide sequence: TGTGCCTGGAGTGTACCGCTCAGCCGGTATCAGCCCCAGCATTTT. Translating gives CAWSVPLSRYQPQHF.